A selection of T cell receptor beta chains follows, all from one sample in a study of CD8+ T cells in alopecia areata. Data came from immunoSEQ multiplex PCR; TCRdb stores just in-frame clones and leaves some out. This table has approximately 100,000 clones, approximately 58% appearing once. Sequencing input: CD4+ T cells sorted from blood. Receptors were obtained from a human donor in good health. CDR3s include the opening cysteine and the closing phenylalanine or tryptophan. The D gene is left open where the match is weak. The listing skips clone size in some rows; elsewhere it reads once, few, many or a size class.

clone_size,d_call,v_call,j_call,cdr3_aa,cdr3_nt
few,NA,TRBV28,TRBJ2-7,CASSLVGPSYEQYF,TGTGCCAGCAGTTTGGTTGGGCCATCCTACGAGCAGTACTTC
few,NA,TRBV19,TRBJ1-5,CASSQDPYSNQPQHF,TGTGCCAGTAGCCAGGACCCTTATAGCAATCAGCCCCAGCATTTT
NA,NA,TRBV11-3,TRBJ2-1,CASSRTAYNEQFF,TGTGCCAGCAGCCGGACGGCTTACAATGAGCAGTTCTTC
NA,NA,TRBV7-2,TRBJ1-1,CASSRGGAGAEAFF,TGTGCCAGCAGCCGAGGGGGGGCAGGGGCTGAAGCTTTCTTT
few,TRBD1,TRBV4-1,TRBJ2-5,CASSQAIVGSGTGLETQYF,TGCGCCAGCAGCCAAGCGATAGTGGGGTCAGGGACAGGGTTGGAGACCCAGTACTTC
NA,TRBD2,TRBV29-1,TRBJ2-7,CSVAGTSGPYEQYF,TGCAGCGTTGCCGGGACTAGCGGACCCTACGAGCAGTACTTC
many,TRBD2,TRBV7-9,TRBJ2-7,CASSGTTSGIYEQYF,TGTGCCAGCAGCGGAACGACTAGCGGGATCTACGAGCAGTACTTC
NA,NA,TRBV5-1,TRBJ1-2,CASSSDGPYGYTF,TGCGCCAGCAGCTCAGACGGACCCTATGGCTACACCTTC
NA,NA,TRBV5-1,TRBJ2-3,CASSLSPGGSDTQYF,TGCGCCAGCAGCTTAAGTCCAGGGGGGTCGGATACGCAGTATTTT
few,TRBD2,TRBV4-1,TRBJ2-6,CASSQDGEGSGANVLTF,TGCGCCAGCAGCCAAGATGGGGAGGGCTCTGGGGCCAACGTCCTGACTTTC
NA,NA,TRBV6-5,TRBJ2-5,CASSYLSTGGETQYF,TGTGCCAGCAGTTACCTCAGCACGGGCGGGGAGACCCAGTACTTC
NA,NA,TRBV30,TRBJ1-1,CAWSVGRSLATEAFF,TGTGCCTGGAGTGTAGGTAGAAGCTTGGCCACTGAAGCTTTCTTT
NA,TRBD2,TRBV5-1,TRBJ2-1,CASSSSGSSYNEQFF,TGCGCCAGCAGCTCGAGCGGGAGCTCCTACAATGAGCAGTTCTTC
few,NA,TRBV6-5,TRBJ1-1,CASSPGDRHTEAFF,TGTGCCAGCAGCCCTGGGGACCGTCACACTGAAGCTTTCTTT
NA,NA,TRBV7-2,TRBJ1-6,CASSLVGAPSSPLHF,TGTGCCAGCAGCCTCGTGGGGGCACCCTCTTCACCCCTCCACTTT
NA,NA,TRBV29-1,TRBJ2-7,CSVEGGQGFYEQYF,TGCAGCGTTGAAGGAGGTCAGGGATTCTACGAGCAGTACTTC
NA,TRBD1,TRBV7-2,TRBJ2-5,CASSLVGQGAQETQYF,TGTGCCAGCAGCTTAGTCGGCCAGGGGGCTCAAGAGACCCAGTACTTC
few,TRBD2,TRBV29-1,TRBJ2-5,CSVGGGLSTRETQYF,TGCAGCGTTGGCGGGGGACTCTCAACGCGGGAGACCCAGTACTTC
NA,NA,TRBV27,TRBJ1-1,CASSQQGSGRSEAFF,TGTGCCAGCAGCCAACAGGGCTCCGGCCGAAGTGAAGCTTTCTTT
NA,NA,TRBV25-1,TRBJ2-7,CASSAQYEQYF,TGTGCCAGCAGTGCCCAGTACGAGCAGTACTTC
NA,TRBD1,TRBV7-2,TRBJ2-3,CASSLASGGITDTQYF,TGTGCCAGCAGCTTAGCATCAGGGGGCATCACAGATACGCAGTATTTT
few,NA,TRBV9,TRBJ2-1,CASSVGKTHYNEQFF,TGTGCCAGCAGCGTAGGGAAGACACACTACAATGAGCAGTTCTTC
NA,NA,TRBV20-1,TRBJ1-2,CSASIPLGYTF,TGCAGTGCTAGTATTCCTCTTGGCTACACCTTC
NA,NA,TRBV11-2,TRBJ1-2,CASSLDLLDYGYTF,TGTGCCAGCAGCTTAGATCTCCTCGACTATGGCTACACCTTC
NA,NA,TRBV28,TRBJ1-2,CASSPSNYGYTF,TGTGCCAGCAGCCCTTCTAACTATGGCTACACCTTC
NA,NA,TRBV2,TRBJ2-5,CASSEVQYQETQYF,TGTGCCAGCAGTGAGGTGCAGTACCAAGAGACCCAGTACTTC
NA,TRBD1,TRBV23-1,TRBJ2-3,CASTLGTGGPDTQYF,TGCGCCAGCACCCTTGGGACAGGGGGACCAGATACGCAGTATTTT
few,NA,TRBV9,TRBJ2-2,CASSRGDSNTGELFF,TGTGCCAGCAGCCGGGGTGATTCGAACACCGGGGAGCTGTTTTTT
NA,NA,TRBV7-2,TRBJ2-7,CASSSAAITPSKQYF,TGTGCCAGCAGCTCCGCCGCTATAACGCCCTCGAAGCAGTACTTC
few,NA,TRBV18,TRBJ2-3,CASSPPLADTQYF,TGTGCCAGCTCACCACCGCTCGCAGATACGCAGTATTTT
NA,NA,TRBV2,TRBJ2-7,CASSVGLEQYF,TGTGCCAGCAGCGTGGGGCTCGAGCAGTACTTC
NA,TRBD2,TRBV5-1,TRBJ2-2,CASSRTSGGTGELFF,TGCGCCAGCAGCCGGACTAGCGGGGGCACCGGGGAGCTGTTTTTT
NA,TRBD1,TRBV25-1,TRBJ1-4,CASSVTGATNEKLFF,TGTGCCAGCAGTGTAACAGGGGCAACTAATGAAAAACTGTTTTTT
NA,NA,TRBV5-1,TRBJ1-6,CASSQAAVGNGISPLHF,TGCGCCAGCAGCCAAGCCGCAGTGGGGAACGGGATTTCACCCCTCCACTTT
NA,TRBD2,TRBV6-6,TRBJ2-2,CASSGLAPGELFF,TGTGCCAGCAGTGGACTAGCGCCAGGGGAGCTGTTTTTT
few,NA,TRBV29-1,TRBJ2-3,CSVDSGFSTDTQYF,TGCAGCGTTGACTCGGGATTTAGCACAGATACGCAGTATTTT
few,NA,TRBV25-1,TRBJ1-2,CASSGRDRRGNYGYTF,TGTGCCAGCAGTGGGCGGGACCGACGTGGGAACTATGGCTACACCTTC
NA,NA,TRBV6-5,TRBJ1-3,CASSRDRFGGNTIYF,TGTGCCAGCAGCAGAGACAGGTTCGGTGGAAACACCATATATTTT
NA,TRBD1,TRBV7-9,TRBJ2-7,CASSLAGQGYEQYF,TGTGCCAGCAGCTTGGCGGGACAGGGCTACGAGCAGTACTTC
NA,TRBD1,TRBV5-1,TRBJ2-7,CASSLNGQGVYEQYF,TGCGCCAGCAGCTTGAATGGACAGGGGGTATACGAGCAGTACTTC
NA,NA,TRBV5-1,TRBJ2-1,CASSLGASPQGEQFF,TGCGCCAGCAGCTTGGGTGCGAGCCCCCAGGGTGAGCAGTTCTTC
NA,NA,TRBV30,TRBJ2-1,CAWSGVYNEQFF,TGTGCCTGGAGTGGGGTCTACAATGAGCAGTTCTTC
NA,NA,TRBV30,TRBJ1-1,CAWSLGTEAFF,TGTGCCTGGAGTCTGGGAACTGAAGCTTTCTTT
NA,NA,TRBV7-9,TRBJ1-4,CASSLPQGRTGGEKLFF,TGTGCCAGCAGCTTACCCCAGGGGCGGACCGGGGGTGAAAAACTGTTTTTT
NA,TRBD2,TRBV4-3,TRBJ2-4,CASSLGTSGLSSKNIQYF,TGCGCCAGCAGCCTTGGGACTAGCGGGCTGAGTTCCAAAAACATTCAGTACTTC
NA,TRBD1,TRBV29-1,TRBJ1-5,CSVLGQEGQPQHF,TGCAGCGTTTTGGGACAGGAGGGGCAGCCCCAGCATTTT
NA,NA,TRBV6-1,TRBJ1-5,CASSEGGPSNQPQHF,TGTGCCAGCAGTGAAGGGGGGCCCTCCAATCAGCCCCAGCATTTT
NA,TRBD1,TRBV11-2,TRBJ2-7,CASSPRDRGHEQYF,TGTGCCAGCAGCCCACGGGACAGGGGCCACGAGCAGTACTTC
once,NA,TRBV28,TRBJ2-4,CASSLTVDIQYF,TGTGCCAGCAGTCTGACGGTGGACATTCAGTACTTC